This TCR beta chain appears in the sequencing data of a study of response to subunit inactivated influenza vaccine. V lost 1 base to trimming and J lost 6 bases, with 16 bases between them. The CDR3 consists of 16 residues. Germline CDR1 and CDR2: SGHDN and FVKESK. The table lists this clonotype with a few counts. TCRdb processed the RT-PCR reads anew with MiXCR; each CDR3 protein has one entry. The repertoire holds roughly 620,000 distinct CDR3 sequences, with about 11% as singletons. The same data also went into a second study, on T cells expressing NK-cell markers. From that study: Template switching by 5'RACE with UMIs generated the TCR beta cDNA. Repertoires of TCR beta were obtained from T cells sorted as CD3+CD56+NKG2C+, CD3+CD56+NKG2C- and CD3+CD56-NKG2C+. HCMV serostatus: seven of eight sequenced donors positive, one negative. In over 5 donors, dominant CD3+CD56+NKG2C+ clonotypes ranked among the top 10 CD8+ clonotypes. For a handful of donors, these clonotypes were likewise the leading ones in the CD3+CD56-NKG2C+ fraction.

V usage is TRBV14 and J usage is TRBJ2-1; D is possibly TRBD1 or TRBD2 (6 bases each). This TCR came from a man between 50 and 59 years old who received an inactivated influenza vaccine. This sample comprised PBMCs from blood, obtained on the day of vaccination. The CDR3 DNA follows: TGTGCCAGCAGCCAAGGGCTGAGGGGGGCGAGCAATGAGCAGTTCTTC. It encodes CASSQGLRGASNEQFF.